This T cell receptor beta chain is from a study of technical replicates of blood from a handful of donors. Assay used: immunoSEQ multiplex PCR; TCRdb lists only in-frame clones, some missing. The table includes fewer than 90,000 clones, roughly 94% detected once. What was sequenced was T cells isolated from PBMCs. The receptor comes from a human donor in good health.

CDR3 amino acids: CASSLEIDNTEAFF. CDR3 nucleotides: TGTGCCAGCAGCTTGGAAATAGATAACACTGAAGCTTTCTTT. The chain is built from TRBV5-5 and TRBJ1-1; D gene ambiguous. The V gene lost 0 bases and the J gene lost 2 bases, with 8 bases spanning the gap. Germline CDR1 and CDR2: SGHKS and YYEKEE (reference sequence). This CDR3 comprises 14 residues.